The source of this T cell receptor beta chain is a study of immune evolution from preneoplasia to lung adenocarcinoma. Study-wide results and limits: Clonality was highest in normal lung, lower in later-stage lesions apparently.

Between the mid-2010s and the late 2010s, patients underwent resection in Japan or China. Each case's diagnosis was confirmed by two pathologists on H&E. TCRdb's table, derived via immunoSEQ multiplex PCR, lists solely in-frame clones and lacks some. The sample contains 4,500 to 5,000 clones, 80% to 90% of which appear only once. A remark on this clone: What it binds is unknown.

This CDR3 comprises 14 residues. Trimming took off 7 bases at V and 1 base at J, with 13 bases between the two ends. Germline V gives CDR1 SNHLY, CDR2 FYNNEI. Sequenced input: FFPE atypical adenomatous hyperplasia tissue from the lung. The sample's subset: atypical adenomatous hyperplasia (AAH), lung preneoplasia. The chain is built from TRBV2 and TRBJ2-5, with D perhaps given as TRBD1 or TRBD2 (5 bases each). The clonotype was recovered from a person aged 70 to 85 with lung adenocarcinoma. CDR3 in amino acids: CASTQRGLQETQYF. CDR3 DNA sequence: TGTGCCAGCACTCAACGGGGCCTCCAAGAGACCCAGTACTTC.